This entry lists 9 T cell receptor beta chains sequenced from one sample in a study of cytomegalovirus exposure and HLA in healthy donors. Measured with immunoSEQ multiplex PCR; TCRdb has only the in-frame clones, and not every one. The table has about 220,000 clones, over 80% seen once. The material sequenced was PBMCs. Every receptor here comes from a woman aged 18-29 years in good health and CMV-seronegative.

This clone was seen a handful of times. The CDR3 DNA follows: TGCGCCAGCAGCCAAGAAACTGGCAGGGCCAATTCACCCCTCCACTTT. This gives the protein CASSQETGRANSPLHF. The gene calls are TRBV4-1 and TRBJ1-6, with D possibly being TRBD1 (5 bases). V was trimmed by 0 bases and J by 7 bases, leaving 13 bases between them. Germline CDR1 and CDR2: MGHRA and YSYEKL. The CDR3 has 16 amino acids.

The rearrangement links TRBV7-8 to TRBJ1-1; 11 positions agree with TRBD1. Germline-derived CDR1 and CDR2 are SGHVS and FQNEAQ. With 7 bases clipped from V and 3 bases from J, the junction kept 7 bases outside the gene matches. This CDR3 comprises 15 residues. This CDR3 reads CASKDRGLRDTEAFF. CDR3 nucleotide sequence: TGTGCCAGCAAGGACAGGGGGCTTAGGGACACTGAAGCTTTCTTT.

This CDR3 is CASSIHRSANYGYTF. DNA of the CDR3: TGTGCCAGTAGTATCCACAGGTCCGCCAACTATGGCTACACCTTC. The genes are TRBV19 and TRBJ1-2; tentatively, D is TRBD1 (5 bases). Trimming left V 3 bases short and J 2 bases short, with 13 bases between. Germline lookup yields CDR1 LNHDA and CDR2 SQIVND (reference sequence). The CDR3 runs 15 residues.

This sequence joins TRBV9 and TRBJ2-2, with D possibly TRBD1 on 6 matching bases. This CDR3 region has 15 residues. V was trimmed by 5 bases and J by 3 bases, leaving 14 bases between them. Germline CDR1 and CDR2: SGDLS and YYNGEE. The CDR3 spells CASRGGDLDTGELFF. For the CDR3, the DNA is TGTGCCAGCAGAGGGGGTGATTTGGACACCGGGGAGCTGTTTTTT.

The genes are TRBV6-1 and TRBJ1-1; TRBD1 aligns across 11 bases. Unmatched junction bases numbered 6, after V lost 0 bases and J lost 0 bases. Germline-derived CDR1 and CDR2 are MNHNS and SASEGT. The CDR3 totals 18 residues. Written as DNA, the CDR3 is TGTGCCAGCAGTGAAGCTTGGGACAGGGGGTTCGTGAACACTGAAGCTTTCTTT. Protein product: CASSEAWDRGFVNTEAFF.

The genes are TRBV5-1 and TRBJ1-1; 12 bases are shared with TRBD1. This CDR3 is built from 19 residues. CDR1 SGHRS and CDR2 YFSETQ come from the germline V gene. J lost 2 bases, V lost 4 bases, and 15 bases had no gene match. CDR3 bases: TGCGCCAGCAGCGCTCCAAAAGGGACAGGGGGCCTGGGAAACACTGAAGCTTTCTTT. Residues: CASSAPKGTGGLGNTEAFF.

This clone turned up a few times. Here the CDR3 DNA reads TGTGCCAGCAGTGGGCAGGGGGTCTACGAGCAGTACTTC. Protein sequence: CASSGQGVYEQYF. This rearrangement joins TRBV2 to TRBJ2-7, with 7 bases lining up with TRBD1. J lost 3 bases, V lost 4 bases, and 3 bases had no gene match. Germline V gene data show CDR1 as SNHLY and CDR2 as FYNNEI. The CDR3 loop spans 13 amino acids.

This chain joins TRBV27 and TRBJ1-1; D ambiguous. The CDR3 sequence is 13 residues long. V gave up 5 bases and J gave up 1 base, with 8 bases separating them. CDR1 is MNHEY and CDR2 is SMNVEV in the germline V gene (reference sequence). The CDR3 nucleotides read TGTGCCAGCAGTAACTCTGGGAACACTGAAGCTTTCTTT. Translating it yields CASSNSGNTEAFF.

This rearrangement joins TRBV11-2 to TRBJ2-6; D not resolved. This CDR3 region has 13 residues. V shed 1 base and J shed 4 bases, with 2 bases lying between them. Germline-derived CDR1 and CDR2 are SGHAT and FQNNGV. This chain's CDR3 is CASSLAGANVLTF. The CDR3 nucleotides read TGTGCCAGCAGCTTAGCGGGGGCCAACGTCCTGACTTTC.